This TCR beta chain was profiled in a study of cytomegalovirus exposure and HLA in healthy donors. PCR amplification relied on 60 Vbeta primers (plus 13 Jbeta primers). Measured with immunoSEQ multiplex PCR; TCRdb has only the in-frame clones, and not every one. The data show about 110,000 clones, over 60% seen once. The CDR3 has 15 residues. Germline V gene lookup returns CDR1 SGDLS and CDR2 YYNGEE. V was clipped by 0 bases and J by 6 bases, with 13 bases between them. The TCR sequence derives from a man aged 30-40 years in good health and CMV-seropositive. J is TRBJ2-4 and V is TRBV9; no reliable D call. The sample taken for sequencing was PBMCs. The CDR3 protein is CASSVGAGLLNIQYF. The CDR3 bases are TGTGCCAGCAGCGTAGGGGCAGGCTTATTAAACATTCAGTACTTC.